Presented here are 23 T cell receptor beta chains from one specimen sequenced in a study of blood T cells in healthy people across ages. Primed by a sample-barcoded 5' primer and a J-beta primer mix, a second PCR proceeded for 7 to 11 cycles. TCRdb called the 5' RACE reads again in MiXCR, with one record for every CDR3 protein. The table has around 900,000 distinct CDR3 sequences, roughly half seen once; the top ten hold about 21%. Sequenced input: blood. Source of these receptors: a woman aged 60-75 years in good health.

J is TRBJ1-5 and V is TRBV27, with a weak D call TRBD1 (5 bases). Germline V CDR1 and CDR2: MNHEY, SMNVEV (reference sequence). This CDR3 comprises 15 residues. The ends were cut back, 7 bases at V and 0 bases at J, with 13 bases in the middle. The CDR3 nucleotides are TGTGCCAGCAAGCGAAACAGGAATAGCAATCAGCCCCAGCATTTT. Its translation is CASKRNRNSNQPQHF.

The rearrangement uses TRBV7-2 and TRBJ2-1; TRBD1 matches at 7 bases. V was pared by 3 bases and J by 0 bases, with 2 bases of the junction left unmatched. The CDR3 has 15 residues. Germline V CDR1 and CDR2: SGHTA, FQGNSA. The CDR3 spells CASSFDRDSYNEQFF. DNA for the CDR3: TGTGCCAGCAGCTTCGACAGGGACTCCTACAATGAGCAGTTCTTC.

The chain uses TRBV4-2 and TRBJ2-1; D is unclear. This CDR3 region has 16 residues. Trimming stripped 0 bases from V and 4 bases from J, with 13 bases between. Germline CDR1 LGHNA, CDR2 YNFKEQ. The CDR3 coding sequence is TGTGCCAGCAGCCAAGATACGGCGGCGAGGTACAATGAGCAGTTCTTC. Its protein product is CASSQDTAARYNEQFF.

DNA of the CDR3: TGTGCCAGCAGCCTAGGAGGGACTAGCGGGAGAGTATCCCACGAGCAGTACTTC. Translated, it gives CASSLGGTSGRVSHEQYF. J is TRBJ2-5 and V is TRBV5-5, with 14 positions matching TRBD2. The J call may be mistaken, given a closer DNA end match to TRBJ2-7. The CDR3 covers 18 residues. CDR1 and CDR2 (germline): SGHKS, YYEKEE (reference sequence).

The chain has TRBV4-1 and TRBJ1-2, with unresolved D. This CDR3 is built from 15 residues. Trimming pared 0 bases from V and 8 bases from J, leaving 16 bases between. Germline CDR1 MGHRA, CDR2 YSYEKL. CDR3 in amino acids: CASSQDAVGAGGYTF. CDR3 DNA: TGCGCCAGCAGCCAAGATGCGGTGGGCGCAGGAGGCTACACCTTC.

Comments on this clonotype: The junction does not match germline at one end; this may be a read error. The gene calls are TRBV6-6 and TRBJ1-1; D is perhaps TRBD1 (6 bases). Germline loops: CDR1 MNHNY, CDR2 SVGAGI (reference sequence). The CDR3 contains 14 residues. The CDR3 protein is CASRYSGANTEAFF. CDR3 bases: TGTGCCAGCAGGTACTCGGGGGCGAACACTGAAGCTTTCTTT.

This sequence joins TRBV6-2 or TRBV6-3 and TRBJ2-1; 11 bases are shared with TRBD2. The CDR3 runs to 15 residues. Trimming cost V 2 bases and J 7 bases; bases outside gene matches: 4. The germline gives CDR1 MNHEY, CDR2 SVGEGT. The CDR3 sequence: CASSYGLAGGNEQFF. CDR3 coding DNA: TGTGCCAGCAGTTACGGCCTAGCGGGAGGAAATGAGCAGTTCTTC.

The chain combines TRBV29-1 with TRBJ2-5, with D uncertain. The CDR3 sequence is 12 residues long. Germline CDR1 is SQVTM and CDR2 is ANQGSEA. V gave up 2 bases and J gave up 11 bases, with 15 bases separating them. CDR3 bases: TGCAGCGTTGAACAGGTTGGGGATGAGCAGTACTTC. This encodes CSVEQVGDEQYF.

Of note for this clonotype: This may be a read error: a much more frequent sequence differs by one nucleotide. V is TRBV6-2 or TRBV6-3 and J is TRBJ2-5; 14 bases match TRBD2. The better agreement between TRBJ2-7 and the DNA end casts doubt on the J call. This CDR3 region has 15 residues. Looked up from germline, CDR1 is MNHEY and CDR2 is SVGEGT. This CDR3 reads CTIYSGTSGSVEQYF. Here the CDR3 DNA reads TGTACCATCTACAGCGGGACTAGCGGGAGCGTCGAGCAGTACTTC.

The chain joins TRBV5-1 to TRBJ2-5; the D gene is possibly TRBD2 (5 bases). Germline V gives CDR1 SGHRS, CDR2 YFSETQ. Trimming took off 0 bases at V and 2 bases at J, with 14 bases between the two ends. The CDR3 runs 16 residues. CDR3: CASSLVSQTIQETQYF. CDR3 DNA sequence: TGCGCCAGCAGCTTGGTATCACAGACTATTCAAGAGACCCAGTACTTC.

The chain uses TRBV16 and TRBJ2-6; D unresolved. V dropped 4 bases and J dropped 0 bases, with 13 bases sitting between them. Germline V CDR1 and CDR2: KGHSY, FQNENV. The length of the CDR3 is 17 residues. CDR3 region: CASSPGLLSSGANVLTF. CDR3 DNA sequence: TGTGCCAGCAGCCCCGGTCTGTTGAGCTCTGGGGCCAACGTCCTGACTTTC.

The chain carries TRBV6-6 and TRBJ2-5, with 11 bases lining up with TRBD1. The end of the DNA is better explained by TRBJ2-7, so the J call may be wrong. In germline, CDR1 is MNHNY, CDR2 SVGAGI (reference sequence). The CDR3 consists of 15 residues. The CDR3 loop reads CASSYSGTGGYEQYF. The CDR3 bases are TGTGCCAGCAGTTACTCAGGGACAGGGGGCTACGAGCAGTACTTC.

The chain carries TRBV19 and TRBJ2-7; perhaps TRBD1 as D (5 bases). The V end was cut by 9 bases, the J end by 0 bases, with 12 bases between. CDR3 length: 13 amino acids. Germline V gene lookup returns CDR1 LNHDA and CDR2 SQIVND (reference sequence). DNA of the CDR3: TGTGCCAGCAGATCAGGGAACTCCTACGAGCAGTACTTC. This codes for CASRSGNSYEQYF.

The chain is built from TRBV6-6 and TRBJ2-3; D is possibly TRBD2 (7 bases). The CDR3 is 15 residues long. Trimming pared 6 bases from V and 1 base from J, leaving 14 bases between. Germline values: CDR1 MNHNY, CDR2 SVGAGI (reference sequence). The CDR3 sequence is CASRREGGGTDTQYF. The CDR3 coding sequence is TGTGCCAGCAGAAGAGAAGGGGGGGGCACAGATACGCAGTATTTT.

This chain uses TRBV19 with TRBJ2-3; 9 bases are a match to TRBD2. CDR1 and CDR2 (germline): LNHDA, SQIVND (reference sequence). The CDR3 has 13 residues. Trimming removed 4 bases from V and 10 bases from J; junction bases left unmatched: 6. This CDR3 reads CASSSSSGSSQYF. The CDR3 nucleotides read TGTGCCAGTAGTAGCAGTAGCGGGAGTTCGCAGTATTTT.

The DNA of the CDR3 is TGCAGTGCTAGAGCGGACTCCTCTGGCAATCAGCCCCAGCATTTT. As protein: CSARADSSGNQPQHF. The chain recombines TRBV20-1 with TRBJ1-5; D is uncertain. Germline V gene sequence: CDR1 DFQATT, CDR2 SNEGSKA (reference sequence). V dropped 1 base and J dropped 2 bases, with 12 bases sitting between them. The CDR3 has 15 amino acids.

The V call is TRBV28, the J call TRBJ2-4, with 8 bases lining up with TRBD1. Matching the DNA end better, TRBJ2-7 makes the J call doubtful. This CDR3 spans 18 amino acids. Germline V gives CDR1 MDHEN, CDR2 SYDVKM. The CDR3 protein is CASRTLAGTGFRFAEQYF. In nucleotides, the CDR3 is TGTGCCAGCAGGACTCTAGCCGGGACAGGATTTCGGTTCGCCGAGCAGTACTTC.

Notes on this clonotype: Compared with germline, one end of the junction differs, possibly owing to a read error. V gene TRBV6-1 combines with J gene TRBJ2-1; no firm D call. CDR3 length equals 16 residues. Per germline, CDR1 MNHNS and CDR2 SASEGT. This CDR3 reads CASSEVLAHSNNEQFF. CDR3 coding DNA: TGTGCCAGCAGTGAAGTTCTGGCCCACTCCAACAATGAGCAGTTCTTC.

In nucleotides, the CDR3 is TGTGCTAAGGGGGGCTCACAAACGGATACGCAGTATTTT. Protein: CAKGGSQTDTQYF. This chain connects TRBV2 to TRBJ2-3, with D perhaps assigned TRBD1 or TRBD2 (6 bases each). Looked up from germline, CDR1 is SNHLY and CDR2 is FYNNEI. CDR3 length equals 13 residues.

This clonotype has a handful of counts. The chain recombines TRBV29-1 with TRBJ2-7; no firm D call. The CDR3 is made up of 13 amino acids. Germline CDR1 SQVTM, CDR2 ANQGSEA. V lost 4 bases, J lost 0 bases, and 10 bases lay in between. CDR3 coding DNA: TGCAGCGTTGGGCTACGGTACTCCTACGAGCAGTACTTC. Residues: CSVGLRYSYEQYF.

The sample holds a few counts of this clonotype. The chain has TRBV3-1 and TRBJ2-1, with D possibly being TRBD1 (5 bases). Between the trimmed V and J ends, which lost 0 bases and 10 bases, there was a span of 7 bases. The germline CDR1 and CDR2 sequences are LGHDT and YNNKEL (reference sequence). This CDR3 is built from 12 residues. The CDR3 bases are TGTGCCAGCAGCCAAGATTGGACAGAGCAGTTCTTC. Its protein is CASSQDWTEQFF.

This clonotype has only a few counts. The chain employs TRBV2 and TRBJ2-1, with 9 bases lining up with TRBD2. Germline V CDR1 and CDR2: SNHLY, FYNNEI. The CDR3 has 16 amino acids. V trimming: 7 bases; J trimming: 7 bases; junction bases outside the gene matches: 14. This CDR3 is CASIVWRSGSENEQFF. The CDR3 nucleotides are TGTGCCAGCATCGTATGGCGTAGCGGGAGTGAGAATGAGCAGTTCTTC.

This clonotype was detected ten times or more. The chain couples TRBV20-1 to TRBJ2-5; TRBD2 might be the D (5 bases). The V end lost 5 bases, the J end lost 4 bases, and 11 bases lay between the germline ends. Germline V gene data show CDR1 as DFQATT and CDR2 as SNEGSKA (reference sequence). The CDR3 is made up of 12 amino acids. CDR3 nucleotides: TGCAGTGCTCGGGGTAATTCAGAGACCCAGTACTTC. This codes for CSARGNSETQYF.